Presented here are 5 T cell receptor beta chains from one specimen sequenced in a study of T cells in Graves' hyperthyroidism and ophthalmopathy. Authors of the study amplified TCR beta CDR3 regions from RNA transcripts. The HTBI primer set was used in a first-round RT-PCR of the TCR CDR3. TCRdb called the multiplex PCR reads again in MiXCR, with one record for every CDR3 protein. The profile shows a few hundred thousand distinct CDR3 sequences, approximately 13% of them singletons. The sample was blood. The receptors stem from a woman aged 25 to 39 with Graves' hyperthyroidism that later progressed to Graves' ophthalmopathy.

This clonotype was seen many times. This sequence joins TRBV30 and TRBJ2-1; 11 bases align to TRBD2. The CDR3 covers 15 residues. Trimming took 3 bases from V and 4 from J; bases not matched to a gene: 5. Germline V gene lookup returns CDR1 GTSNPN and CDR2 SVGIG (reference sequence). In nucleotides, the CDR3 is TGTGCCTGGAGATTGCTAGCGGGGGGATACAATGAGCAGTTCTTC. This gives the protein CAWRLLAGGYNEQFF.

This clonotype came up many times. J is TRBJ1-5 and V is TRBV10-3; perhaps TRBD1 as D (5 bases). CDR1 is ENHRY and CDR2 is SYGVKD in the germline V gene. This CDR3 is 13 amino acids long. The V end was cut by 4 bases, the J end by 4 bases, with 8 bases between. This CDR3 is CAISGAGNQPQHF. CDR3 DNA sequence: TGTGCCATCAGTGGGGCAGGGAATCAGCCCCAGCATTTT.

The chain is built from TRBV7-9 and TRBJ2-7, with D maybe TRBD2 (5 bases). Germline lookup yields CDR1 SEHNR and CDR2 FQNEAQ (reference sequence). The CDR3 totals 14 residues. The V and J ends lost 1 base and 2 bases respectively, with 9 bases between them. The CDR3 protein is CASSLGAEAYEQYF. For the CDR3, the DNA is TGTGCCAGCAGCTTAGGAGCGGAAGCCTACGAGCAGTACTTC.

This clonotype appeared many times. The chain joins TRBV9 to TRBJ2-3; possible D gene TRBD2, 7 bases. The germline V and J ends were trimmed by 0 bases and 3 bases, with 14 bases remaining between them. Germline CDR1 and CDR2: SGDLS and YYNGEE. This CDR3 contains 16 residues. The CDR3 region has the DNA TGTGCCAGCAGCGTAGGGGGGGGGGCGACGACAGATACGCAGTATTTT. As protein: CASSVGGGATTDTQYF.

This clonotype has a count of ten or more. This CDR3 reads CASSTGTAGNTGELFF. CDR3 coding DNA: TGTGCCAGCAGTACCGGGACCGCCGGGAACACCGGGGAGCTGTTTTTT. The V gene is TRBV6-1, the J gene TRBJ2-2, with D perhaps matching TRBD1 or TRBD2 (5 bases each). The V gene's germline CDR1 is MNHNS and CDR2 SASEGT. This CDR3 has 16 amino acids. Trimming stripped 5 bases from V and 1 base from J, with 14 bases between.